The rows below give T cell receptor beta chains drawn from one sample of a study of T cell responses to AZD1222 COVID-19 vaccine. Assay used: immunoSEQ multiplex PCR; TCRdb lists only in-frame clones, some missing. The sample contains around 60,000 clones, approximately 90% of which appear only once. The specimen was peripheral blood, collected on day 0 of AZD1222 vaccination. These TCRs come from an adult in good health. CDR3s include the opening cysteine and the closing phenylalanine or tryptophan. Fields, in order: CDR3 protein, CDR3 DNA, D gene, clone size, V gene, J gene. D genes are given only for firm matches. Where a row states a size, it is once, few, many or the class of an expanded clone; other rows omit it.

CASRTGEANYGYTF,TGCGCCAGCCGCACGGGGGAAGCTAACTATGGCTACACCTTC,.,.,TRBV5-1,TRBJ1-2
CASSVGSPSGGRTDTQYF,TGTGCCAGCAGCGTCGGTAGCCCTAGCGGGGGGCGCACAGATACGCAGTATTTT,TRBD2,.,TRBV9,TRBJ2-3
CASSFRTSGGTDTQYF,TGCGCCAGCAGCTTCCGGACTAGCGGTGGCACAGATACGCAGTATTTT,TRBD2,.,TRBV5-1,TRBJ2-3
CASSEASAALNQPQHF,TGTGCCAGCAGTGAAGCTTCGGCAGCCCTCAATCAGCCCCAGCATTTT,.,once,TRBV2,TRBJ1-5
CASRGQAARVDEQYF,TGTGCCAGCCGGGGACAGGCGGCGAGGGTGGACGAGCAGTACTTC,TRBD1,once,TRBV6-5,TRBJ2-7
CASSFTYDTGTTPTDTQYF,TGTGCCAGCAGCTTTACATATGACACGGGGACTACTCCCACAGATACGCAGTATTTT,TRBD2,.,TRBV7-6,TRBJ2-3
CASSTDRGRSEKLFF,TGTGCCAGTAGTACGGACAGGGGCAGGAGTGAAAAACTGTTTTTT,TRBD1,.,TRBV19,TRBJ1-4
CASSQGTRNNEKLFF,TGCGCCAGCAGCCAAGGTACCAGAAATAATGAAAAACTGTTTTTT,.,.,TRBV4-1,TRBJ1-4
CASTGLFNYGYTF,TGTGCCAGCACAGGGCTATTTAACTATGGCTACACCTTC,.,once,TRBV25-1,TRBJ1-2
CASSPQQGSTDTQYF,TGCGCCAGCAGCCCCCAACAGGGTAGCACAGATACGCAGTATTTT,.,few,TRBV4-1,TRBJ2-3
CASSLTAIPEAFF,TGTGCCAGCAGCTTAACAGCCATTCCTGAAGCTTTCTTT,.,.,TRBV7-9,TRBJ1-1
CASSRGTGPSTNEKLFF,TGTGCCAGCAGCCGTGGGACAGGGCCCTCAACTAATGAAAAACTGTTTTTT,TRBD1,.,TRBV7-8,TRBJ1-4
CASSLGHMNTEAFF,TGTGCCAGCAGCTTAGGACACATGAACACTGAAGCTTTCTTT,.,once,TRBV7-9,TRBJ1-1
CASSQTGTKNTGELFF,TGTGCCAGCTCACAAACCGGGACTAAGAACACCGGGGAGCTGTTTTTT,TRBD2,.,TRBV18,TRBJ2-2
CASSTWTGLSNQPQHF,TGTGCCAGTAGTACCTGGACAGGGTTGAGCAATCAGCCCCAGCATTTT,TRBD1,.,TRBV19,TRBJ1-5
CASSSIANGNTIYF,TGTGCCAGCAGCTCCATTGCTAATGGAAACACCATATATTTT,.,few,TRBV13,TRBJ1-3
CASRDGGVVETQYF,TGTGCCAGTAGGGACGGGGGGGTTGTAGAGACCCAGTACTTC,TRBD2,.,TRBV19,TRBJ2-5
CASSSVLSYEQYF,TGTGCCAGCAGTTCGGTCCTAAGCTACGAGCAGTACTTC,.,.,TRBV27,TRBJ2-7
CASSSRPSGGSSSYEQYF,TGTGCCAGCAGTTCTCGCCCTAGCGGGGGGTCGAGCTCCTACGAGCAGTACTTC,TRBD2,.,TRBV27,TRBJ2-7
CTSSQDGGGNRTF,TGCACCAGCAGCCAAGATGGTGGCGGGAACCGAACCTTC,.,.,TRBV1,TRBJ1-2
CSATEGGDYGYTF,TGCAGCGCCACAGAGGGGGGGGACTATGGCTACACCTTC,.,.,TRBV29-1,TRBJ1-2
CASSERAPNEQFF,TGCGCCAGCAGTGAGCGAGCTCCCAATGAGCAGTTCTTC,.,.,TRBV10-2,TRBJ2-1
CASSPVSYEQYF,TGTGCCAGCAGCCCGGTCTCCTACGAGCAGTACTTC,.,.,TRBV7-8,TRBJ2-7
CSVSRNPREKLFF,TGCAGCGTTTCTCGCAACCCCCGTGAAAAACTGTTTTTT,.,.,TRBV29-1,TRBJ1-4
CAWKGEGNSPLHF,TGTGCCTGGAAGGGGGAGGGGAATTCACCCCTCCACTTT,.,once,TRBV30,TRBJ1-6
CASSLSGTSGAYEQYF,TGTGCCAGCAGTTTATCCGGGACTAGCGGGGCCTACGAGCAGTACTTC,TRBD2,.,TRBV27,TRBJ2-7
CASSREDRREAFF,TGTGCCAGCTCGCGAGAAGACAGGCGTGAAGCTTTCTTT,.,once,TRBV18,TRBJ1-1
CAGDRGDGYTF,TGTGCCGGTGACAGGGGGGACGGCTACACCTTC,TRBD1,.,TRBV30,TRBJ1-2
CASSARQGRDGYTF,TGTGCCAGCAGTGCCCGACAGGGCCGGGATGGCTACACCTTC,TRBD1,once,TRBV2,TRBJ1-2
CASSRSGQGADSPLHF,TGTGCCAGCAGCCGGTCAGGACAGGGGGCTGATTCACCCCTCCACTTT,TRBD1,.,TRBV7-2,TRBJ1-6
CASSRDTRGNQPQHF,TGTGCCAGTAGCAGGGACACCCGTGGCAATCAGCCCCAGCATTTT,.,.,TRBV19,TRBJ1-5
CASSPGQGRGTEAFF,TGTGCCAGCTCACCGGGACAGGGTAGAGGCACTGAAGCTTTCTTT,TRBD1,few,TRBV18,TRBJ1-1